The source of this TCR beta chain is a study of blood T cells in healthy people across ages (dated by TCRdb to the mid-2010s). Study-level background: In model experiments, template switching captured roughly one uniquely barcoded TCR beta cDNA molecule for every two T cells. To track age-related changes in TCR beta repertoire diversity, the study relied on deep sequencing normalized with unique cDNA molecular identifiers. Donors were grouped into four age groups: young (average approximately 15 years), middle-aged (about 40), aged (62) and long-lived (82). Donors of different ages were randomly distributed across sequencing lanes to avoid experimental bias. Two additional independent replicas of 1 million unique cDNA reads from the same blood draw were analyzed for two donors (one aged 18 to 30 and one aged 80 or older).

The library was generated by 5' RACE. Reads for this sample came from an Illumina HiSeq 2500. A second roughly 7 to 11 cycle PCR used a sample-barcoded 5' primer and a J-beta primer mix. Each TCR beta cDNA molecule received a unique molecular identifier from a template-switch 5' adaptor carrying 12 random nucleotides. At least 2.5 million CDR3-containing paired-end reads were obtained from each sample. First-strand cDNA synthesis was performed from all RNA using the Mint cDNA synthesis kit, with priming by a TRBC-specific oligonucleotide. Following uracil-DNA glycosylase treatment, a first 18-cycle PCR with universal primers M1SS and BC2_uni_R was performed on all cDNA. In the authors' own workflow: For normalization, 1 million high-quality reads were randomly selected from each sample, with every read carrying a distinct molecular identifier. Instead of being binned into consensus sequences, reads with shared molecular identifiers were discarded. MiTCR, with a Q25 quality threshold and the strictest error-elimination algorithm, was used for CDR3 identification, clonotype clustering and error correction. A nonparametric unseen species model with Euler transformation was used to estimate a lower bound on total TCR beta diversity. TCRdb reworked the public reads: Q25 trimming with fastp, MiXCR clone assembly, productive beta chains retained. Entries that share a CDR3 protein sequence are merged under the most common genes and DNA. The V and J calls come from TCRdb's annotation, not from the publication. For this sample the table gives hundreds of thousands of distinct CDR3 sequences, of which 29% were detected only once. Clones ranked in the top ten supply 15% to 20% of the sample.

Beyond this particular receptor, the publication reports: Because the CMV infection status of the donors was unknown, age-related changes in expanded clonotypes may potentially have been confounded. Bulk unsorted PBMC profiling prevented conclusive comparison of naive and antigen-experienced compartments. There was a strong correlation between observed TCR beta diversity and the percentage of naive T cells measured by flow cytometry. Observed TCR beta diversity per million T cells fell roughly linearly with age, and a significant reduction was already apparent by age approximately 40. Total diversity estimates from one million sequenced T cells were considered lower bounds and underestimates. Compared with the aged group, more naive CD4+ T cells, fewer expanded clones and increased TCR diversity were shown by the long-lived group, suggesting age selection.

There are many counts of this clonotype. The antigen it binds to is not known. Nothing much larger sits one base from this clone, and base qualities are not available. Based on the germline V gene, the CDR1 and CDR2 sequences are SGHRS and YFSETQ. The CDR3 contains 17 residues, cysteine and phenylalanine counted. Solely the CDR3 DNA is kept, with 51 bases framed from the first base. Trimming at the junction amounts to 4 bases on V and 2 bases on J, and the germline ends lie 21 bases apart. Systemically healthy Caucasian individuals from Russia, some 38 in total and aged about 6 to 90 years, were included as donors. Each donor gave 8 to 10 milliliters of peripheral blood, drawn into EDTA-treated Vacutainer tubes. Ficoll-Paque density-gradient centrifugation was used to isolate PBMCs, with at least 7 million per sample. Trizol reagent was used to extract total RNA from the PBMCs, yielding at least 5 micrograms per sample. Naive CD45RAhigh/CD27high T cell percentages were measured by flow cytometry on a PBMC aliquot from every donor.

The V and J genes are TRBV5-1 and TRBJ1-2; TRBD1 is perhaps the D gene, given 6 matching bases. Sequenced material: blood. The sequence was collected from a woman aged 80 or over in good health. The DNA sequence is TGCGCCAGCAGCCAAGGGGGGATACCGGGGCTGAACTATGGCTACACCTTC. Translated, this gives CASSQGGIPGLNYGYTF.